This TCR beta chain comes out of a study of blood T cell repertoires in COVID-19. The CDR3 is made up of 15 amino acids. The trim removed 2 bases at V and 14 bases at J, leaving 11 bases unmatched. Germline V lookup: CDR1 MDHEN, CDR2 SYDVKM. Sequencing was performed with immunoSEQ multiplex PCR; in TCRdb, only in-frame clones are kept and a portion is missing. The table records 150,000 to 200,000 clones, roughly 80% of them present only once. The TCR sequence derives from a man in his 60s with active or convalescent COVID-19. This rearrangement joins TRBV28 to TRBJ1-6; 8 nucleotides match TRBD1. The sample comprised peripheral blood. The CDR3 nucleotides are TGTGCCAGCAGTTTAAGACCCAACAGGGGGTCCACCCTCCACTTT. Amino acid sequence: CASSLRPNRGSTLHF. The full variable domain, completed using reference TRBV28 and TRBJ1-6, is DVKVTQSSRYLVKRTGEKVFLECVQDMDHENMFWYRQDPGLGLRLIYFSYDVKMKEKGDIPEGYSVSREKKERFSLILESASTNQTSMYLCASSLRPNRGSTLHFGNGTRLTVT.